This section outlines one TCR beta chain sequence together with its context. The antigen is unknown. The germline V gene encodes CDR1 SGHDT and CDR2 YYEEEE. The CDR3 is 16 residues long. V was pared by 3 bases and J by 5 bases, with 11 bases of the junction left unmatched. Amplification used 60 Vbeta primers and 13 Jbeta primers. Profiled with immunoSEQ multiplex PCR; TCRdb holds only in-frame clones, not every one. This repertoire includes over 80,000 clones. This sample is drawn from a study of cytomegalovirus exposure and HLA in healthy donors. Participants comprised healthy donors of bone marrow. Overall study results and limits: Cytomegalovirus status, reportedly, was diagnosed with high specificity and sensitivity by the classifier. Most TCR sequences showed up rarely, but some public TCRs showed up in many donors.

The chain uses TRBV5-6 and TRBJ2-1; TRBD1 agrees at 7 bases. The material sequenced was PBMCs. The TCR sequence derives from a girl under 18 in good health and CMV-seropositive. The CDR3 nucleotides are TGTGCCAGCAGCTGGGGGTTACAGGGGAAGGACAATGAGCAGTTCTTC. This sequence encodes CASSWGLQGKDNEQFF. Full variable domain (outside the CDR3, taken from reference TRBV5-6 and TRBJ2-1): DAGVTQSPTHLIKTRGQQVTLRCSPKSGHDTVSWYQQALGQGPQFIFQYYEEEERQRGNFPDRFSGHQFPNYSSELNVNALLLGDSALYLCASSWGLQGKDNEQFFGPGTRLTVL.